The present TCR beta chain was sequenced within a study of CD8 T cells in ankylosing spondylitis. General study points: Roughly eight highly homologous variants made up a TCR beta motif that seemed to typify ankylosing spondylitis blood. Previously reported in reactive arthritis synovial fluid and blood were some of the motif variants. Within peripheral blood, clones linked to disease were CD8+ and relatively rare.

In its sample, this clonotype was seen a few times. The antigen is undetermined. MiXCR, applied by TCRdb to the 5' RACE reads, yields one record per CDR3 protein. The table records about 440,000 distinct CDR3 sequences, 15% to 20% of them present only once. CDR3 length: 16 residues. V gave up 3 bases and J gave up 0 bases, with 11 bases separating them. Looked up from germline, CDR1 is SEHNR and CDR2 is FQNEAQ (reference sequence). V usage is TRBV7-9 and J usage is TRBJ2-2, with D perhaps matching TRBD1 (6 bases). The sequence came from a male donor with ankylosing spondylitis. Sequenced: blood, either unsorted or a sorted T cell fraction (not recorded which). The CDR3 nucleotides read TGTGCCAGCAGCTTGCCGGGACACACGAACACCGGGGAGCTGTTTTTT. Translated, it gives CASSLPGHTNTGELFF.